This TCR beta chain stems from a study of human T cells and chemical hapten exposure. Study-level background: How much TCR each sample yielded varied, mostly because pooled library volumes differed slightly. Findings of the study overall: Sensitizing with DPC caused no change in TCRs above 1 in 1000 frequency.

As for time point: healthy volunteer bleed at 6 weeks. The total RNA was obtained from whole blood that was not fractionated. Unique molecular identifiers were affixed to discrete cDNA molecules within the library. In the original analysis: From around 20,000 to 690,000 TCRs were found per sample, with a median of approximately 92,000. TCRdb re-called the RACE reads through MiXCR, storing one row per CDR3 protein. The V and J calls follow TCRdb's processing rather than the paper's. In the table there are about 45,000 distinct CDR3 sequences, about 4% of which are singletons. The CDR3 spans 15 residues. Per germline, CDR1 MDHEN and CDR2 SYDVKM. J was trimmed by 6 bases and V by 6 bases; bases with no gene match: 12. There are many counts of this clonotype. Antigen unknown.

The rearrangement uses TRBV28 and TRBJ2-3, with 7 bases fitting TRBD2. The material sequenced was whole blood. This TCR came from a human donor in good health. Some clones in this sample may be carry-over from other donors' samples. The CDR3 bases are TGTGCCAGCAGGTTGAGCGGGGTGCAAATGGATACGCAGTATTTT. As protein: CASRLSGVQMDTQYF.